Listed below are T cell receptor beta chains from one sample, sequenced in a study of neurological immune-mediated disorders. In TCRdb, the 5' RACE reads were re-called with MiXCR into one record per CDR3 protein. This sample yields roughly 88,000 distinct CDR3 sequences, of which 3% to 4.5% are seen a single time; around 2.7% belongs to the top ten. The sequencing sample was made of PBMCs. These receptors were taken from a woman in her forties or fifties with multiple sclerosis. Both conserved end residues are part of each CDR3. A D gene is named only where the DNA matches it firmly. Part of the rows lack a size; the others show once, few, many or a class for expanded clones.

v_gene	abundance	d_gene	j_gene	CDR3nt	CDR3aa
TRBV12-3/TRBV12-4	many	TRBD1	TRBJ2-7	TGTGCCAGCAGGAGGACAGGGGGCCGGAACGAGCAGTACTTC	CASRRTGGRNEQYF
TRBV7-9	many	NA	TRBJ1-2	TGTGCCAGCAGCTTAGACAGAACTAACTATGGCTACACCTTC	CASSLDRTNYGYTF
TRBV4-3	many	NA	TRBJ2-3	TGCGCCAGCAGCCAAGATGGGGGCACAGATACGCAGTATTTT	CASSQDGGTDTQYF
TRBV7-9	many	TRBD2	TRBJ2-7	TGTGCCAGCAGCCCGTATTGGCGGGGGGCCTACGAGCAGTACTTC	CASSPYWRGAYEQYF
TRBV11-2	NA	NA	TRBJ1-3	TGTGCCAGCAGCACCCGGCAATGGGCTGGAAACACCATATATTTT	CASSTRQWAGNTIYF
TRBV7-2	many	NA	TRBJ1-5	TGTGCCAGCAGCTTATGGGGGACAAAAGGTCAGCCCCAGCATTTT	CASSLWGTKGQPQHF
TRBV6-2/TRBV6-3	many	TRBD1	TRBJ2-1	TGTGCCAGCAGTTACGGGCAGGGGGTATTCAATGAGCAGTTCTTC	CASSYGQGVFNEQFF
TRBV29-1	many	NA	TRBJ2-2	TGCAGCGTAACCGTGGGGGCCGGGGAGCTGTTTTTT	CSVTVGAGELFF
TRBV7-2	many	NA	TRBJ2-1	TGTGCCAGCAGCGTGTGGAATGAGCAGTTCTTC	CASSVWNEQFF
TRBV10-2	few	TRBD1	TRBJ2-2	TGCGCCGGGACCGGGACAGTAAACACCGGGGAGCTGTTTTTT	CAGTGTVNTGELFF
TRBV6-5	many	NA	TRBJ1-5	TGTGCCAGCACCAGGGATATGTATAGCAATCAGCCCCAGCATTTT	CASTRDMYSNQPQHF
TRBV6-5	many	NA	TRBJ1-1	TGTGCCAGCAGTTACTCGCGAAGAATGGCTTTCTTT	CASSYSRRMAFF
TRBV2	many	NA	TRBJ2-1	TGTGCCAGCCTGGGCAGGGTCAATGAGCAGTTCTTC	CASLGRVNEQFF
TRBV12-3/TRBV12-4	few	TRBD2	TRBJ2-7	TGTGCCAGCAGTTTTCTAGCGGGGGGGGAGCAGTACTTC	CASSFLAGGEQYF
TRBV20-1	many	NA	TRBJ1-1	TGCAGTGCTAGAGGCGGGGGTTCATGGCCGAACACTGAAGCTTTCTTT	CSARGGGSWPNTEAFF